These T cell receptor beta chains were read from a single sample in a study of CD8 T cells in Susac syndrome. TCRdb analysed the immunoSEQ multiplex PCR reads with MiXCR anew, one entry per CDR3 protein. The sample holds roughly 190,000 distinct CDR3 sequences, roughly nine tenths seen once. Material for sequencing was CD4+ T cells from PBMCs. The receptors here all came from a human donor with Susac syndrome. Both conserved end residues are part of each CDR3. The order of the fields is CDR3 DNA, CDR3 protein, clone size, V gene, J gene, D gene. A D gene is named only where the DNA matches it firmly. Size is stated for part of the rows, as once, few or many counts, or as a class when the clone is expanded.

CDR3nt: TGTGCCAGTAGTCCGGGAGTAGGGACCGGGGAGCTGTTTTTT
CDR3aa: CASSPGVGTGELFF
abundance: -
v_gene: TRBV19
j_gene: TRBJ2-2
d_gene: -

CDR3nt: TGCGCCAGCAGCTTGACCAGACTAGCGATATACGGAAACATTCAGTACTTC
CDR3aa: CASSLTRLAIYGNIQYF
abundance: once
v_gene: TRBV5-1
j_gene: TRBJ2-4
d_gene: TRBD2

CDR3nt: TGTGCCAGCAGCCCGCTCTTGGCGGGGTTGAACACCGGGGAGCTGTTTTTT
CDR3aa: CASSPLLAGLNTGELFF
abundance: once
v_gene: TRBV3-1
j_gene: TRBJ2-2
d_gene: -

CDR3nt: TGTGCCAGCAGTGGGACAGATAATTCACCCCTCCACTTT
CDR3aa: CASSGTDNSPLHF
abundance: -
v_gene: TRBV9
j_gene: TRBJ1-6
d_gene: TRBD1

CDR3nt: TGTGCCAGCAGCTCATCCGCTCGGGACAGTTACAATGAGCAGTTCTTC
CDR3aa: CASSSSARDSYNEQFF
abundance: -
v_gene: TRBV11-3
j_gene: TRBJ2-1
d_gene: TRBD1

CDR3nt: TGCGCCAGCAGCTTGGCAGGAGTACCCTACGAGCAGTACTTC
CDR3aa: CASSLAGVPYEQYF
abundance: once
v_gene: TRBV5-1
j_gene: TRBJ2-7
d_gene: -

CDR3nt: TGCGCCAGCAGCTTGGCGCAGACTGATGAAGCTTTCTTT
CDR3aa: CASSLAQTDEAFF
abundance: -
v_gene: TRBV5-1
j_gene: TRBJ1-1
d_gene: -

CDR3nt: TGTGCCAGCTCACGCGGCATTGGGACAGATACGCAGTATTTT
CDR3aa: CASSRGIGTDTQYF
abundance: -
v_gene: TRBV18
j_gene: TRBJ2-3
d_gene: -

CDR3nt: TGTGCCAGCTCCCGGAGTAGCGGGGGGGACTCCTACAATGAGCAGTTCTTC
CDR3aa: CASSRSSGGDSYNEQFF
abundance: -
v_gene: TRBV9
j_gene: TRBJ2-1
d_gene: TRBD2

CDR3nt: TGTGCCACCAGAAGGGGGGGGTACAATGAGCAGTTCTTC
CDR3aa: CATRRGGYNEQFF
abundance: -
v_gene: TRBV15
j_gene: TRBJ2-1
d_gene: -

CDR3nt: TGTGCCAGCAGTTACTTCGGAAATAATTCACCCCTCCACTTT
CDR3aa: CASSYFGNNSPLHF
abundance: -
v_gene: TRBV6-5
j_gene: TRBJ1-6
d_gene: -

CDR3nt: TGCAGCGTTGACAATGTGCGGACCCTCCAAACTGGCTCCTACAATGAGCAGTTCTTC
CDR3aa: CSVDNVRTLQTGSYNEQFF
abundance: -
v_gene: TRBV29-1
j_gene: TRBJ2-1
d_gene: -

CDR3nt: TGTGCCACTCCGGGACTAGCCCAAGAGACCCAGTACTTC
CDR3aa: CATPGLAQETQYF
abundance: -
v_gene: TRBV3-1
j_gene: TRBJ2-5
d_gene: TRBD2

CDR3nt: TGTGCCAGTAGTATAGTTAGAGGGGGCGCCCCGTCTGGGGCCAACGTCCTGACTTTC
CDR3aa: CASSIVRGGAPSGANVLTF
abundance: -
v_gene: TRBV19
j_gene: TRBJ2-6
d_gene: TRBD1

CDR3nt: TGTGCCAGCAGTCAGGGGGCTAGCGGGGGGACAGATACGCAGTATTTT
CDR3aa: CASSQGASGGTDTQYF
abundance: -
v_gene: TRBV9
j_gene: TRBJ2-3
d_gene: TRBD2

CDR3nt: TGTGCCAGCAGCCTATACTGGGTCGGGGGGACGGGGGATGAGCAGTTCTTC
CDR3aa: CASSLYWVGGTGDEQFF
abundance: once
v_gene: TRBV5-4
j_gene: TRBJ2-1
d_gene: TRBD2

CDR3nt: TGTGCCAGCAAATATACTAGCGGGAGCTACAATGAGCAGTTCTTC
CDR3aa: CASKYTSGSYNEQFF
abundance: -
v_gene: TRBV6-6
j_gene: TRBJ2-1
d_gene: TRBD2

CDR3nt: TGTGCCAGCAGCTTAACCCCGACAGGGAGGGACGGGGGCTACACCTTC
CDR3aa: CASSLTPTGRDGGYTF
abundance: -
v_gene: TRBV7-3
j_gene: TRBJ1-2
d_gene: TRBD1

CDR3nt: TGTGCCAGCAGTCCTGCAGACAGAAGTGGCTACACCTTC
CDR3aa: CASSPADRSGYTF
abundance: -
v_gene: TRBV2
j_gene: TRBJ1-2
d_gene: -

CDR3nt: TGTGCCAGCAGCTTGGTGGGACAGACTAACTATGGCTACACCTTC
CDR3aa: CASSLVGQTNYGYTF
abundance: -
v_gene: TRBV5-6
j_gene: TRBJ1-2
d_gene: TRBD1

CDR3nt: TGTGCCAGCAGTGATAGGAGGACCACAGATACGCAGTATTTT
CDR3aa: CASSDRRTTDTQYF
abundance: -
v_gene: TRBV25-1
j_gene: TRBJ2-3
d_gene: -

CDR3nt: TGTGCCAGCAGCTTATCAGTTAACACTGAAGCTTTCTTT
CDR3aa: CASSLSVNTEAFF
abundance: -
v_gene: TRBV7-3
j_gene: TRBJ1-1
d_gene: -

CDR3nt: TGTGCCAGCAGCCCAGGGGCCTGGTATGGCTACACCTTC
CDR3aa: CASSPGAWYGYTF
abundance: -
v_gene: TRBV6-2/TRBV6-3
j_gene: TRBJ1-2
d_gene: -

CDR3nt: TGTGCCAGCAGCAGGGGGACTCCAACAATACCTACGACAGAGACCCAGTACTTC
CDR3aa: CASSRGTPTIPTTETQYF
abundance: -
v_gene: TRBV21-1
j_gene: TRBJ2-5
d_gene: -

CDR3nt: TGTGCCTGGAGAATCAACTCTGGAAACACCATATATTTT
CDR3aa: CAWRINSGNTIYF
abundance: -
v_gene: TRBV30
j_gene: TRBJ1-3
d_gene: -

CDR3nt: TGTGCCAGTAGGTCCGGGACAGTTAACAATGAGCAGTTCTTC
CDR3aa: CASRSGTVNNEQFF
abundance: -
v_gene: TRBV19
j_gene: TRBJ2-1
d_gene: TRBD1

CDR3nt: TGTGCCAGCAGCTCAGAAAAGGGATATGGCTACACCTTC
CDR3aa: CASSSEKGYGYTF
abundance: -
v_gene: TRBV9
j_gene: TRBJ1-2
d_gene: -

CDR3nt: TGTGCCAGCAGCACGGGACTAGCCGACAATGAGCAGTTCTTC
CDR3aa: CASSTGLADNEQFF
abundance: -
v_gene: TRBV5-4
j_gene: TRBJ2-1
d_gene: TRBD2

CDR3nt: TGTGCCAGCAGCCAAGCCTCCGCCTTCTATGGCTACACCTTC
CDR3aa: CASSQASAFYGYTF
abundance: -
v_gene: TRBV3-1
j_gene: TRBJ1-2
d_gene: -

CDR3nt: TGCGCCAGCAGCGCAGGGGAGGGACCCTACAATGAGCAGTTCTTC
CDR3aa: CASSAGEGPYNEQFF
abundance: -
v_gene: TRBV5-1
j_gene: TRBJ2-1
d_gene: -

CDR3nt: TGTGCCAGCAGCTTAAATAGTGCTAGCACTGAAGCTTTCTTT
CDR3aa: CASSLNSASTEAFF
abundance: -
v_gene: TRBV12-3/TRBV12-4
j_gene: TRBJ1-1
d_gene: -

CDR3nt: TGTGCCAGCAGTTACTCTACAGGGAAACCCCAGCATTTT
CDR3aa: CASSYSTGKPQHF
abundance: -
v_gene: TRBV6-5
j_gene: TRBJ1-5
d_gene: -

CDR3nt: TGTGCCATCAGACGGGACAGTGTTCTCTCTGGGGCCAACGTCCTGACTTTC
CDR3aa: CAIRRDSVLSGANVLTF
abundance: few
v_gene: TRBV10-3
j_gene: TRBJ2-6
d_gene: TRBD1

CDR3nt: TGCAGCGCTAACAGGGACTCCGGGGAGCTGTTTTTT
CDR3aa: CSANRDSGELFF
abundance: -
v_gene: TRBV29-1
j_gene: TRBJ2-2
d_gene: -

CDR3nt: TGCAGTGCTAGAGGCGGGACTAGCGGGTTGTACGAGCAGTACTTC
CDR3aa: CSARGGTSGLYEQYF
abundance: -
v_gene: TRBV20-1
j_gene: TRBJ2-7
d_gene: TRBD2

CDR3nt: TGTGCCAGCAGCCTAAGGGGGACAGGGCCCTACAATGAGCAGTTCTTC
CDR3aa: CASSLRGTGPYNEQFF
abundance: -
v_gene: TRBV7-9
j_gene: TRBJ2-1
d_gene: TRBD1

CDR3nt: TGCAGCGTTCTTGTAGAAACGAACACCGGGGAGCTGTTTTTT
CDR3aa: CSVLVETNTGELFF
abundance: -
v_gene: TRBV29-1
j_gene: TRBJ2-2
d_gene: -

CDR3nt: TGTGCCAGCAGGTCTAGCGGGAGTACCGAGCAGTACTTC
CDR3aa: CASRSSGSTEQYF
abundance: -
v_gene: TRBV25-1
j_gene: TRBJ2-7
d_gene: TRBD2

CDR3nt: TGTGCCAGCACCATCCCTCGCAGGGGGGGACTAAATCAGCCCCAGCATTTT
CDR3aa: CASTIPRRGGLNQPQHF
abundance: once
v_gene: TRBV5-6
j_gene: TRBJ1-5
d_gene: TRBD1

CDR3nt: TGTGCCATCAGTGAGTCCCCAGGGTCGGGTACTGAAGCTTTCTTT
CDR3aa: CAISESPGSGTEAFF
abundance: once
v_gene: TRBV10-3
j_gene: TRBJ1-1
d_gene: -

CDR3nt: TGCGCCAGCAGGGGCCTAGCGGGAGGTTTCTACGAGCAGTACTTC
CDR3aa: CASRGLAGGFYEQYF
abundance: -
v_gene: TRBV4-1
j_gene: TRBJ2-7
d_gene: TRBD2

CDR3nt: TGTGCCAGCAGTGAGGGCAGCTTGAACACTGAAGCTTTCTTT
CDR3aa: CASSEGSLNTEAFF
abundance: -
v_gene: TRBV6-6
j_gene: TRBJ1-1
d_gene: -

CDR3nt: TGTGCCAGCAGCTTACCAGGGCTCCGGAGTGAAAAACTGTTTTTT
CDR3aa: CASSLPGLRSEKLFF
abundance: -
v_gene: TRBV7-8
j_gene: TRBJ1-4
d_gene: -

CDR3nt: TGTGCCAGCAGTGGATACCGGGAAATTGTAAAGCATTTT
CDR3aa: CASSGYREIVKHF
abundance: -
v_gene: TRBV2
j_gene: TRBJ2-3
d_gene: -

CDR3nt: TGCGCCAGCCGGCATATGGCTTTCGAGCCTTACGAGCAGTACTTC
CDR3aa: CASRHMAFEPYEQYF
abundance: -
v_gene: TRBV5-1
j_gene: TRBJ2-7
d_gene: -

CDR3nt: TGTGCCAGTAGCCGAGACTCATCCGTCTACGAGCAGTACTTC
CDR3aa: CASSRDSSVYEQYF
abundance: -
v_gene: TRBV19
j_gene: TRBJ2-7
d_gene: -

CDR3nt: TGTGCCAGCAGCCAAGATTTACTAGAGACCCAGTACTTC
CDR3aa: CASSQDLLETQYF
abundance: few
v_gene: TRBV4-2
j_gene: TRBJ2-5
d_gene: -

CDR3nt: TGCAGTGCTAGAGATCTCGGAGATACGCAGTATTTT
CDR3aa: CSARDLGDTQYF
abundance: -
v_gene: TRBV20-1
j_gene: TRBJ2-3
d_gene: -

CDR3nt: TGTGCCAGCAGTGAGGACTCGAACACTGAAGCTTTCTTT
CDR3aa: CASSEDSNTEAFF
abundance: -
v_gene: TRBV9
j_gene: TRBJ1-1
d_gene: -

CDR3nt: TGTGCCAGTAGTATTATCAATCAGCCCCAGCATTTT
CDR3aa: CASSIINQPQHF
abundance: -
v_gene: TRBV19
j_gene: TRBJ1-5
d_gene: -

CDR3nt: TGTGCCAGCAGCGTAGGGGGGACTAGCTACTACGAGCAGTACTTC
CDR3aa: CASSVGGTSYYEQYF
abundance: -
v_gene: TRBV9
j_gene: TRBJ2-7
d_gene: TRBD2

CDR3nt: TGCGCCAGCAGCCTTCCGGACCCGACCGACAATGAGCAGTTCTTC
CDR3aa: CASSLPDPTDNEQFF
abundance: -
v_gene: TRBV5-1
j_gene: TRBJ2-1
d_gene: -

CDR3nt: TGTGCCAGCAGATCAGCAGGGGGAAAGACCGGGGAGCTGTTTTTT
CDR3aa: CASRSAGGKTGELFF
abundance: -
v_gene: TRBV3-1
j_gene: TRBJ2-2
d_gene: TRBD1

CDR3nt: TGTGCCACCAGCAGAGATCCAGGGGAAGGCTACACCTTC
CDR3aa: CATSRDPGEGYTF
abundance: once
v_gene: TRBV15
j_gene: TRBJ1-2
d_gene: -

CDR3nt: TGTGCCATCAGTGCTACTAGTGCTCCTGGGGCCAACGTCCTGACTTTC
CDR3aa: CAISATSAPGANVLTF
abundance: -
v_gene: TRBV10-3
j_gene: TRBJ2-6
d_gene: -